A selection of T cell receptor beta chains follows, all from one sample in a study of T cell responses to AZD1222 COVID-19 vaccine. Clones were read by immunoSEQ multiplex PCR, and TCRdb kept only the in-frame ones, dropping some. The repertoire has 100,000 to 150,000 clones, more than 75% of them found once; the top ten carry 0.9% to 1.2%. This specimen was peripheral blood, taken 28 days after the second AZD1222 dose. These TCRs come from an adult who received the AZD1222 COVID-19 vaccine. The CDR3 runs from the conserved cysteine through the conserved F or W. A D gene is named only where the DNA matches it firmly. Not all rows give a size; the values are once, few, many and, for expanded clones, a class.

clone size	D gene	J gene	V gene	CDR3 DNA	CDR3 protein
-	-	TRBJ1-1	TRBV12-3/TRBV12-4	TGTGCCAGCAGTTTGACTGACAACACTGAAGCTTTCTTT	CASSLTDNTEAFF
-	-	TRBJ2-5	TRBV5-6	TGTGCCAGCAGCGCCCACCGGGGGACCCAGTACTTC	CASSAHRGTQYF
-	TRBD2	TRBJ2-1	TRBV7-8	TGTGCCAGCAGCCGAGGGGGGACTAGGTCTTTCACTGAGCAGTTCTTC	CASSRGGTRSFTEQFF
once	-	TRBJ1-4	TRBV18	TGTGCCAGCTCACCATTAATAGATGAAAAACTGTTTTTT	CASSPLIDEKLFF
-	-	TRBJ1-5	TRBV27	TGTGCCAGCAGATCTACAGGGAACAATCAGCCCCAGCATTTT	CASRSTGNNQPQHF
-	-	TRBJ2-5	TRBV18	TGTGCCAGCTCACTCGACCCACAAGAGACCCAGTACTTC	CASSLDPQETQYF
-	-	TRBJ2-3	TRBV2	TGTGCCAGCAGTCAGGATCAAGATACGCAGTATTTT	CASSQDQDTQYF
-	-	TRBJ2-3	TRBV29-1	TGCAGCGTTGATGAAGGCAGCACAGATACGCAGTATTTT	CSVDEGSTDTQYF
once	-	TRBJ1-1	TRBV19	TGTGCCAGTAGAATGCGGGGGGGGACTGAAGCTTTCTTT	CASRMRGGTEAFF
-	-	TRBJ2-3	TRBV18	TGTGCCAGCTCACCATTGGGACACTTCACAGATACGCAGTATTTT	CASSPLGHFTDTQYF
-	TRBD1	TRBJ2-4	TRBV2	TGTGCCAGCAGCCACCGGGACAGGCTCAATTCCCTAGCCAAAAACATTCAGTACTTC	CASSHRDRLNSLAKNIQYF
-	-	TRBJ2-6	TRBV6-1	TGTGCCAGCAGTGAAGTGGGAAATTATTTCTCTGGGGCCAACGTCCTGACTTTC	CASSEVGNYFSGANVLTF
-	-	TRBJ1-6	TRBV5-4	TGTGCCAGCAGCTCGGGGGCCGCGGGGTCCTATAATTCACCCCTCCACTTT	CASSSGAAGSYNSPLHF
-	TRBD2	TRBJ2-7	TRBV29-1	TGCAGCGTTGTGGGACTAGCGGGAAAAAGCGGCCCCTACGAGCAGTACTTC	CSVVGLAGKSGPYEQYF
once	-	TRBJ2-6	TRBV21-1	TGTGCCAGCAGCGCGACCGGGACTAGCGGGTGTTGCGCCAACGTCCTGACTTTC	CASSATGTSGCCANVLTF
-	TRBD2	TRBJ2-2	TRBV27	TGTGCCAGCAGTTTAGTCTATCGGGGGGGGAACACCGGGGAGCTGTTTTTT	CASSLVYRGGNTGELFF